The sequence of this T cell receptor (beta chain) was determined in a study of blood T cell repertoires in COVID-19. Study details: COVID-19 samples collected from the United States, Italy and Spain covered acute and convalescent phases. T cells, B-cell-depleted T cells, or PBMCs provided the cDNA or gDNA that served as material.

Recovery among Cohort 3 donors was established by two negative PCRs, clearance, or symptom resolution. This CDR3 spans 17 amino acids. CDR1 SGHRS and CDR2 YFSETQ come from the germline V gene. J was trimmed by 4 bases and V by 4 bases; bases with no gene match: 13. Original handling: How many nucleated cells were present was estimated from reference gene primer amplification. The method was immunoSEQ multiplex PCR; TCRdb's version includes in-frame clones alone and lacks a portion of them. V and J calls and clone size are given by that table; D and trimming were obtained from the DNA. The data hold fewer than 200,000 clones, with less than 85% observed a single time.

V is TRBV5-1 and J is TRBJ2-1; 8 nucleotides agree with TRBD2. The sequence came from a woman aged 50 to 60 who had recovered from COVID-19. Sequenced material: PBMCs or T cells enriched from blood (not recorded which). The CDR3 DNA sequence: TGCGCCAGCAGCCCCCTGGGCCTCGCGGGGGGATACAATGAGCAGTTCTTC. Residues: CASSPLGLAGGYNEQFF.